The entry below gives a single TCR beta chain sequence along with its context. This clone was counted a few times. Its antigen is still unknown. Base qualities were left out, and no much larger clone turns up one base away. CDR1 and CDR2 are drawn from the germline V gene: MDHEN, SYDVKM. There are 14 amino acids in the CDR3, from cysteine to phenylalanine inclusive. Of the read, only the CDR3 DNA is kept; its 42 bases are in frame from base 1. V is reduced by 6 bases and J by 4 bases, leaving a spacing of 13 bases between them. The record originates from a study of CD4 T cells in relation to SARS-CoV-2 and coronaviruses (dated by TCRdb to the early 2020s). About the investigation overall: In the ViraFEST assay, PBMCs were cultured with antigen for about eleven days, after which TCR beta CDR3s were sequenced to identify clonal expansions specific to the antigen. For other donors in the study, expansion assays were sequenced with a different, Illumina-based TCR-beta assay. The Adaptive Biotechnologies TCR-sequencing kit was used to sequence samples from a few pre-COVID donors and the naive versus memory experiments, whereas other data were Illumina-based. HLA restriction was mapped for shared crossreactive spike epitopes using patient-derived lymphoblastoid cell lines. At the level of individual TCR clonotypes, the study evaluated whether memory CD4+ T cells crossreact between the spike proteins of SARS-CoV-2 and those of common cold coronaviruses. Across all 12 patients in the convalescent cohort, the median age was approximately 38 years, with a range of about 21 to 80 years. The roughly twelve convalescent patients included 8 males and 4 females; two subjects were Hispanic. General findings and caveats noted by the study authors: Roughly 64% of donors had memory CD4+ clonotypes that crossrecognized SARS-CoV-2 and at least one common cold coronavirus spike. Since the crossreactivity analysis centred on spike protein, crossreactivity against other viral proteins was not assessed. Crossreactive clones showed significantly weaker SARS-CoV-2-driven expansion than monoreactive clones, consistent with antigenic imprinting. Naive versus memory sequencing indicated the assay detects memory recall responses rather than primary responses primed during culture. No donor contributed both pre-pandemic and post-infection samples, which limited tracing the source of pre-existing responses. The study was limited by small numbers of patients and tested TCRs.

DNA from CEF-cultured naive and memory CD4+ T cells underwent immunoSEQ TCR-beta sequencing at survey level. The published analysis was carried out like this. During preprocessing, nonproductive sequences were removed, as were CDR3s that did not start with C, did not end with F or W, or were shorter than 7 amino acids. Antigen-specific clonotypes were called with the MANAFEST web app on the basis of expansion relative to the reference and to other culture wells. To be counted as positive, a clone had to show significant expansion compared with the reference culture, at an FDR below 0.05, in 2 of 3 replicate wells. A further requirement for positive clones was significant expansion compared with all other tandem wells, along with an odds ratio above 5. Cultured and uncultured naive and memory CD4+ repertoires were searched for previously identified spike- and CEF-reactive CDR3s. Pairwise Levenshtein distance, computed with the stringdist R package after three terminal residues were trimmed from each end, was used as the measure of CDR3 homology. Held by TCRdb, this immuneACCESS table contains in-frame sequences only and omits some clones. Under half of the omission traces to an unresolved V gene where checked; the cause of the rest is unknown. V and J calls and clone size are given by that table; D and trimming were obtained from the DNA. The sample profile shows around 30,000 clones; about 70% of them were found once. The ten most abundant clones make up about 3.4% of the sample.

Naive and memory CD4+ T cells were separated from cryopreserved PBMCs through CD4 enrichment, which was followed by EasySep naive CD4+ T cell enrichment. Sorted naive or memory CD4+ T cells (approximately 10^5) were cultured 1:1 with T cell-depleted PBMCs and CEF peptides for 10 days. Triplicate replicate wells were generally used for each peptide culture condition. Ficoll-Paque PLUS gradient centrifugation was used to isolate PBMCs from either whole blood or leukapheresis product. PBMCs were either used fresh in the expansion assay or cryopreserved at -140 degrees C. The QIAamp Micro DNA Kit was used to extract genomic DNA from the CD4+ T cells.

Here the chain combines TRBV28 and TRBJ1-5, with no confident D gene call. Material: memory CD4+ T cells from PBMCs, cultured in vitro. This specimen's cell subset or site label, per the study, means: memory (non-naive) CD4+ T cells. The origin of this receptor is an adult with COVID-19. The DNA sequence reads TGTGCCAGCAGACCCGCCGGAGGGAATCAGCCCCAGCATTTT. It specifies CASRPAGGNQPQHF.